A selection of T cell receptor beta chains follows, all from one sample in a study of blood T cell repertoires in COVID-19. Using immunoSEQ multiplex PCR, the repertoire was profiled, and TCRdb retains in-frame clones only, with some absent. The sample includes about 120,000 clones, 65% to 90% of them seen just once. Sequencing used peripheral blood. These receptors were obtained from a human donor in a cohort sampled during active COVID-19. Each CDR3 is given with its conserved first and last residue. Fields, in order: J gene, D gene, clone size, V gene, CDR3 protein, CDR3 DNA. A D gene is named only where the DNA matches it firmly. The listing skips clone size in some rows; elsewhere it reads once, few, many or a size class.

J: TRBJ2-2
D: -
size: once
V: TRBV7-6
CDR3: CASSLASFQGGELFF
DNA: TGTGCCAGCAGCTTAGCGTCGTTCCAGGGCGGGGAGCTGTTTTTT

J: TRBJ1-4
D: TRBD1
size: -
V: TRBV6-1
CDR3: CASSERGQENEKLFF
DNA: TGTGCCAGCAGTGAAAGGGGACAGGAGAATGAAAAACTGTTTTTT

J: TRBJ2-3
D: TRBD2
size: once
V: TRBV5-1
CDR3: CASQVDSGGPGDTQYF
DNA: TGCGCCAGCCAAGTGGATAGCGGGGGGCCCGGGGATACGCAGTATTTT

J: TRBJ1-6
D: -
size: -
V: TRBV10-3
CDR3: CATKDGGGPLHF
DNA: TGTGCCACCAAGGACGGTGGAGGACCCCTCCACTTT

J: TRBJ2-2
D: -
size: once
V: TRBV11-3
CDR3: CASSSLGGGELFF
DNA: TGTGCCAGCAGTTCTTTAGGGGGCGGGGAGCTGTTTTTT

J: TRBJ2-5
D: -
size: -
V: TRBV6-5
CDR3: CASSLNRGQETQYF
DNA: TGTGCCAGCAGCCTAAATCGGGGACAAGAGACCCAGTACTTC

J: TRBJ2-5
D: TRBD1
size: few
V: TRBV6-5
CDR3: CASSYSEGGRSQYF
DNA: TGTGCCAGCAGTTACTCGGAAGGGGGCCGGTCTCAGTACTTC

J: TRBJ1-3
D: TRBD1
size: -
V: TRBV18
CDR3: CASSTGQGPSSGNTIYF
DNA: TGTGCCAGCTCAACGGGACAGGGTCCGAGCTCTGGAAACACCATATATTTT

J: TRBJ2-3
D: TRBD1
size: -
V: TRBV7-2
CDR3: CASSWDRADTQYF
DNA: TGTGCCAGCAGCTGGGACAGGGCAGATACGCAGTATTTT

J: TRBJ1-2
D: -
size: -
V: TRBV5-1
CDR3: CASSLVSTMAIGGYTF
DNA: TGCGCCAGCAGCTTGGTTTCTACTATGGCTATTGGTGGCTACACCTTC

J: TRBJ1-2
D: -
size: -
V: TRBV11-2
CDR3: CASSLLTVNYGYTF
DNA: TGTGCCAGCAGCCTCCTGACAGTTAACTATGGCTACACCTTC

J: TRBJ2-3
D: TRBD1
size: -
V: TRBV4-3
CDR3: CASSQEGDRGLDTQYF
DNA: TGCGCCAGCAGCCAAGAGGGGGACAGGGGGCTAGATACGCAGTATTTT

J: TRBJ2-7
D: TRBD1
size: few
V: TRBV5-1
CDR3: CASSPLDRGYEQYF
DNA: TGCGCCAGCAGCCCCCTGGACAGGGGCTACGAGCAGTACTTC

J: TRBJ2-4
D: TRBD1
size: -
V: TRBV19
CDR3: CASSHGQGNTIQYF
DNA: TGTGCCAGTAGCCACGGACAGGGAAATACCATTCAGTACTTC

J: TRBJ1-5
D: -
size: -
V: TRBV19
CDR3: CASSPLGGAGQPQHF
DNA: TGTGCCAGTAGTCCCCTTGGTGGGGCAGGTCAGCCCCAGCATTTT

J: TRBJ2-7
D: -
size: -
V: TRBV3-1/TRBV3-2
CDR3: CASSQDGAATYEQYF
DNA: TGTGCCAGCAGCCAAGATGGGGCAGCGACCTACGAGCAGTACTTC

J: TRBJ2-5
D: -
size: -
V: TRBV19
CDR3: CASSIRQIFGETQYF
DNA: TGTGCCAGTAGTATCAGACAGATTTTCGGAGAGACCCAGTACTTC

J: TRBJ2-1
D: -
size: once
V: TRBV5-1
CDR3: CASSLTVTYNEQFF
DNA: TGCGCCAGCAGCCTTACAGTGACCTACAATGAGCAGTTCTTC

J: TRBJ1-2
D: -
size: -
V: TRBV7-9
CDR3: CASTISGGRSGGYTF
DNA: TGTGCCAGCACCATTTCGGGGGGAAGATCGGGAGGCTACACCTTC

J: TRBJ2-1
D: -
size: -
V: TRBV5-1
CDR3: CASSSRTDNEQFF
DNA: TGCGCCAGCAGCTCCCGGACTGACAATGAGCAGTTCTTC

J: TRBJ1-2
D: TRBD1
size: -
V: TRBV5-1
CDR3: CASSTRGQGQGGYTF
DNA: TGCGCCAGCAGCACAAGGGGACAGGGGCAGGGAGGCTACACCTTC

J: TRBJ2-7
D: TRBD1
size: once
V: TRBV18
CDR3: CASSPPGQGFYEQYF
DNA: TGTGCCAGCTCACCTCCGGGACAGGGATTCTACGAGCAGTACTTC